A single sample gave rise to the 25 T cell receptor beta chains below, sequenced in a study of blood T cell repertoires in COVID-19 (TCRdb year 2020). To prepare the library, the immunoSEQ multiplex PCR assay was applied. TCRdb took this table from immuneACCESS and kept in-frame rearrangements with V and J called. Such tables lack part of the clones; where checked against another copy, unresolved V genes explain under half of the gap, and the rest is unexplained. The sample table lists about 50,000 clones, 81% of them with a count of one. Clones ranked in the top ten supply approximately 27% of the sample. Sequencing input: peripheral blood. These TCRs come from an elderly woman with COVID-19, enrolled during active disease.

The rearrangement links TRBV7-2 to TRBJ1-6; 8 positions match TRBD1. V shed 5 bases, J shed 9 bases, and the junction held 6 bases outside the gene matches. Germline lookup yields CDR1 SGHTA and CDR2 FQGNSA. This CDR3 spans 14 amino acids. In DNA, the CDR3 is TGTGCCAGCAGCCTCGGACAGGGAAGTTCACCCCTCCACTTT. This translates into CASSLGQGSSPLHF. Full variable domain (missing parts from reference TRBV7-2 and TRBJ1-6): GAGVSQSPSNKVTEKGKDVELRCDPISGHTALYWYRQSLGQGLEFLIYFQGNSAPDKSGLPSDRFSAERTGGSVSTLTIQRTQQEDSAVYLCASSLGQGSSPLHFGNGTRLTVT.

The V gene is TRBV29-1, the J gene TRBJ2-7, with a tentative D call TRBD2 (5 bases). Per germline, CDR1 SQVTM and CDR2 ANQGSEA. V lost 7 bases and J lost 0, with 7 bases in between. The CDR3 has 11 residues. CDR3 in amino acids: CSARGSYEQYF. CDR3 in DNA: TGCAGCGCCCGGGGCTCCTACGAGCAGTACTTC.

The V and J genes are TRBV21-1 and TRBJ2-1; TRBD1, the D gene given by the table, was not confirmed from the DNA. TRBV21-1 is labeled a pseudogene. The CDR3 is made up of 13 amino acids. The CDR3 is CASSLKGVNEQFF. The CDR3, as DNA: TGTGCCAGCAGCCTTAAGGGGGTGAATGAGCAGTTCTTC.

CDR3 nucleotide sequence: TGTGCCAGCAGTTACGGAGGGACTGGGGCCAACGTCCTGACTTTC. Protein product: CASSYGGTGANVLTF. The rearrangement uses TRBV6-5 and TRBJ2-6; D is possibly TRBD2 (6 bases). Germline CDR1 MNHEY, CDR2 SVGAGI. Trimming cost V 2 bases and J 2 bases, with 7 bases left between them. This CDR3 is 15 amino acids long.

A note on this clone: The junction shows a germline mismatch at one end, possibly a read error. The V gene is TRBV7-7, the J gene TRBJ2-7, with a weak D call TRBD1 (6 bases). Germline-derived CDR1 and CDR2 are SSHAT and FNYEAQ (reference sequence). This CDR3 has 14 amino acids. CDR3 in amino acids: CASSQEIRGNEQYF. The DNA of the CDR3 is TGTGCTAGCAGCCAAGAGATTAGGGGGAACGAGCAGTACTTC.

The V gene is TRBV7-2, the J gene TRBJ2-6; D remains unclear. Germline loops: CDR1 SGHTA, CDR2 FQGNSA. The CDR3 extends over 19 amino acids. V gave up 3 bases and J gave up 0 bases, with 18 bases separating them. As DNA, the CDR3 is TGTGCCAGCAGCTTTTTCCTGCTATCCACGCGCTCTGGGGCCAACGTCCTGACTTTC. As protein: CASSFFLLSTRSGANVLTF.

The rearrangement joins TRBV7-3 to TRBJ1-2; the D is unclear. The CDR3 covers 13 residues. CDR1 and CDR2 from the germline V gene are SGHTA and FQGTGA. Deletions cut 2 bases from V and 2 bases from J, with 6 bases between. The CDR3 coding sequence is TGTGCCAGCAGCTTACCCCCGAACTATGGCTACACCTTC. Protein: CASSLPPNYGYTF.

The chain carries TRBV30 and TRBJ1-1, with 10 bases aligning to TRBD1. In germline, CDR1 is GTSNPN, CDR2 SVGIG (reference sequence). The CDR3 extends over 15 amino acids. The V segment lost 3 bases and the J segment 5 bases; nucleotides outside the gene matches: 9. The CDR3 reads CAWRANDRGRTEAFF. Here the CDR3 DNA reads TGTGCCTGGAGGGCCAACGACAGGGGGCGAACTGAAGCTTTCTTT.

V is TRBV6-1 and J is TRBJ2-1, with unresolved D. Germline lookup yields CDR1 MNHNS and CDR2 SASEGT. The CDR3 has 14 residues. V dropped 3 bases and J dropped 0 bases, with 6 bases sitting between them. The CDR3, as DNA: TGTGCCAGCAGTGATCGCGGCTCCTACAATGAGCAGTTCTTC. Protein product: CASSDRGSYNEQFF.

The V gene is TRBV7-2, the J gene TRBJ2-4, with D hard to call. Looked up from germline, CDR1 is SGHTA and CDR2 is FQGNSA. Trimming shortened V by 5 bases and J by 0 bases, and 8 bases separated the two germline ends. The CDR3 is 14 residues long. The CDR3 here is CASSPPLAKNIQYF. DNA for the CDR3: TGTGCCAGCAGCCCCCCCCTAGCCAAAAACATTCAGTACTTC.

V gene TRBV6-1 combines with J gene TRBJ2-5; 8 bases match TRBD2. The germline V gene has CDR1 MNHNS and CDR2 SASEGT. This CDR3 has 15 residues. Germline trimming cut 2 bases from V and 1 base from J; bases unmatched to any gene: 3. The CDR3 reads CASSESGGGQETQYF. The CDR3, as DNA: TGTGCCAGCAGTGAAAGCGGGGGCGGCCAAGAGACCCAGTACTTC.

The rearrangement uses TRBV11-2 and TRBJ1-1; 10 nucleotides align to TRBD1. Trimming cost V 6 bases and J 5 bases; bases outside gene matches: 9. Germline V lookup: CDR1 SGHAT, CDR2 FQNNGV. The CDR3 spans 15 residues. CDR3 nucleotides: TGTGCCAGCAGACCTTTAGGACAGGGGGAGACTGAAGCTTTCTTT. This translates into CASRPLGQGETEAFF.

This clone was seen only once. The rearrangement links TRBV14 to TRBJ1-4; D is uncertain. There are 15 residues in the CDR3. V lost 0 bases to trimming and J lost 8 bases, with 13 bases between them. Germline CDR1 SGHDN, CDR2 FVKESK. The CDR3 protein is CASSQDPGVGEKLFF. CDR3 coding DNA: TGTGCCAGCAGCCAAGATCCCGGGGTAGGAGAAAAACTGTTTTTT.

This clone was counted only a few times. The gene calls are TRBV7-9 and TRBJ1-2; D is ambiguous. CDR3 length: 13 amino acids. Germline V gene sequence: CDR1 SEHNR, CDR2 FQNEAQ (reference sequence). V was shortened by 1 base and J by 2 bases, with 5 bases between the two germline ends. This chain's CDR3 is CASSLEQNYGYTF. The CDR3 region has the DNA TGTGCCAGCAGCTTAGAACAGAACTATGGCTACACCTTC. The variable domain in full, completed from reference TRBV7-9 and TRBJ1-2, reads DTGVSQNPRHKITKRGQNVTFRCDPISEHNRLYWYRQTLGQGPEFLTYFQNEAQLEKSRLLSDRFSAERPKGSFSTLEIQRTEQGDSAMYLCASSLEQNYGYTFGSGTRLTVV.

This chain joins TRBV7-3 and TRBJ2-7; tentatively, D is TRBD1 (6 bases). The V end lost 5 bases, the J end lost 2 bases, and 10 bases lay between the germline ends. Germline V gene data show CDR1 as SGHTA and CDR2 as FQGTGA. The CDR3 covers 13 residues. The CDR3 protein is CASSRGLPYEQYF. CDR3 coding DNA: TGTGCCAGCAGCAGGGGGTTACCCTACGAGCAGTACTTC.

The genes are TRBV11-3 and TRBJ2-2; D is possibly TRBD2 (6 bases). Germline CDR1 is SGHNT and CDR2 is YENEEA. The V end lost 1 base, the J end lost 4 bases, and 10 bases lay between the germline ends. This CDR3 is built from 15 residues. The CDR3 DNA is TGTGCCAGCAGCTTAGGGCTGGGGGGCACCGGGGAGCTGTTTTTT. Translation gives CASSLGLGGTGELFF.

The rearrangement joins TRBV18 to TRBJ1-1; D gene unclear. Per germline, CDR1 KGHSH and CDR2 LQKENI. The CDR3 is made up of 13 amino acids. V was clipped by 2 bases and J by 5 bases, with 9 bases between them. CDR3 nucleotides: TGTGCCAGCTCACCAGGCATGGAGACTGAAGCTTTCTTT. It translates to CASSPGMETEAFF.

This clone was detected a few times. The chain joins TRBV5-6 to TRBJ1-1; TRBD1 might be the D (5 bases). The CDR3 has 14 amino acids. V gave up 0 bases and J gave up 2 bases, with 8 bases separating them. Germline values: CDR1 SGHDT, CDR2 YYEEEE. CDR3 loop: CASSLEQVNTEAFF. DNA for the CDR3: TGTGCCAGCAGCTTGGAACAGGTTAACACTGAAGCTTTCTTT.

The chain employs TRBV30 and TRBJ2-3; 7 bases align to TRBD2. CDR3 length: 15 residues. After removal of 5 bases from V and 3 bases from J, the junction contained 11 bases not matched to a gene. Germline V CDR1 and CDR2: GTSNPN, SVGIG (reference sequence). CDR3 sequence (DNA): TGTGCCTGGGAGGCCTTGGGCGGGAGTACAGATACGCAGTATTTT. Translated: CAWEALGGSTDTQYF.

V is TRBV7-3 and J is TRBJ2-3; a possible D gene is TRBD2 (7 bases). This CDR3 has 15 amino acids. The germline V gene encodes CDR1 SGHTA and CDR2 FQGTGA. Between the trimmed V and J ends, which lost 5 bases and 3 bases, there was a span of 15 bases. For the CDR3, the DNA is TGTGCCAGCAGCCAAGGGGGGGCGAGAACAGATACGCAGTATTTT. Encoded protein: CASSQGGARTDTQYF. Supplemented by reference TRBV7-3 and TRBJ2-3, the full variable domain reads GAGVSQTPSNKVTEKGKYVELRCDPISGHTALYWYRQSLGQGPEFLIYFQGTGAADDSGLPNDRFFAVRPEGSVSTLKIQRTERGDSAVYLCASSQGGARTDTQYFGPGTRLTVL.

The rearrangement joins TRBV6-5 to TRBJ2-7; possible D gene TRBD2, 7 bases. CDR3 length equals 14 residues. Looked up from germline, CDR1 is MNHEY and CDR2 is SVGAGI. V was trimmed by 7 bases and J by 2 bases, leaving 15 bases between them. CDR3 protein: CASTPGGQTYEQYF. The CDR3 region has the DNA TGTGCCAGCACCCCCGGGGGGCAAACCTACGAGCAGTACTTC.

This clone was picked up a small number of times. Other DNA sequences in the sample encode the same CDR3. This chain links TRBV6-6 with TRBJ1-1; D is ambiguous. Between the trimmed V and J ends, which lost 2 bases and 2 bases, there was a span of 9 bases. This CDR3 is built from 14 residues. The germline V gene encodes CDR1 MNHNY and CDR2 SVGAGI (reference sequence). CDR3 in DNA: TGTGCCAGCAGTTACCCTGAAGCCAACACTGAAGCTTTCTTT. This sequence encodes CASSYPEANTEAFF.

CDR3 residues: CASSPPNNQETQYF. The CDR3 bases are TGTGCCAGCTCACCACCGAACAACCAAGAGACCCAGTACTTC. The V call is TRBV18, the J call TRBJ2-5; D ambiguous. The CDR3 runs to 14 residues. The V gene's germline CDR1 is KGHSH and CDR2 LQKENI. Between the trimmed V and J ends, which lost 0 bases and 0 bases, there was a span of 5 bases.

The CDR3 DNA follows: TGTGCCAGCAGTTCAATTGGCGCCCCGGGGACTGAAGCTTTCTTT. It encodes CASSSIGAPGTEAFF. The chain recombines TRBV27 with TRBJ1-1; no firm D call. Germline assignment: CDR1 MNHEY and CDR2 SMNVEV (reference sequence). The CDR3 is 15 residues long. Deletions cut 4 bases from V and 5 bases from J, with 17 bases between.

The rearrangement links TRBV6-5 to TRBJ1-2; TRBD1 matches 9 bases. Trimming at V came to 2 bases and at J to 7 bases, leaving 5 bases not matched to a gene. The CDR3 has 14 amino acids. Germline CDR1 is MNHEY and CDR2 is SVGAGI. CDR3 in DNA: TGTGCCAGCAGTTACACAGGGGGCGGTGGTGGCTACACCTTC. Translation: CASSYTGGGGGYTF.